The 18 T cell receptor beta chains presented below share a single source sample, sequenced in a study of control samples from healthy donors and cancer patients. Assay: immunoSEQ multiplex PCR; the TCRdb copy retains only in-frame clones and omits some. The repertoire holds over 90,000 clones, with around 89% as singletons. The sequenced sample consisted of PBMCs. These receptors came from a man aged 60-69 years with lung cancer.

Concerning this clone itself: This same CDR3 is encoded by further DNA sequences in the sample. The chain couples TRBV7-2 to TRBJ2-1, with 7 bases fitting TRBD2. J gave up 4 bases and V 0 bases, and 0 bases lay outside the gene matches. The CDR3 consists of 14 residues. CDR1 is SGHTA, CDR2 FQGNSA, per germline. The CDR3 sequence is CASSLAGGYNEQFF. The CDR3 nucleotides read TGTGCCAGCAGCTTAGCGGGGGGGTACAATGAGCAGTTCTTC.

This chain uses TRBV6-1 with TRBJ2-1, with unresolved D. The CDR3 runs 15 residues. The germline V gene encodes CDR1 MNHNS and CDR2 SASEGT. V was shortened by 2 bases and J by 7 bases, with 15 bases between the two germline ends. CDR3: CASSEPYFGINEQFF. The DNA of the CDR3 is TGTGCCAGCAGTGAACCATATTTTGGAATTAATGAGCAGTTCTTC.

The V and J genes are TRBV4-1 and TRBJ2-3; TRBD1 aligns across 8 bases. The CDR3 sequence is 15 residues long. V dropped 1 base and J dropped 5; count of bases not matched to a gene: 5. In germline, CDR1 is MGHRA, CDR2 YSYEKL. The CDR3 reads CASSQVQGAGDTQYF. In DNA, the CDR3 is TGCGCCAGCAGCCAAGTCCAGGGGGCCGGAGATACGCAGTATTTT.

This chain uses TRBV10-3 with TRBJ2-3, with D hard to call. The CDR3 length is 15 residues. V was pared by 3 bases and J by 0 bases, with 10 bases between. The V gene's germline CDR1 is ENHRY and CDR2 SYGVKD. CDR3 amino acids: CAISEASVSTDTQYF. CDR3 nucleotides: TGTGCCATCAGTGAAGCTAGTGTCAGCACAGATACGCAGTATTTT.

V gene TRBV4-1 combines with J gene TRBJ2-2; TRBD1 agrees at 9 bases. Losses at the gene ends were 4 bases for V and 5 bases for J; bases not matched to a gene: 5. Germline V lookup: CDR1 MGHRA, CDR2 YSYEKL. CDR3 size: 15 residues. The CDR3 sequence: CASSREGQGTGELFF. The CDR3 coding sequence is TGCGCCAGCAGCCGAGAGGGACAGGGTACCGGGGAGCTGTTTTTT.

The rearrangement links TRBV5-1 to TRBJ2-1; tentatively, D is TRBD1 (6 bases). Germline CDR1 reads SGHRS; CDR2 reads YFSETQ. The CDR3 is 17 residues long. V was trimmed by 3 bases and J by 8 bases, leaving 24 bases between them. CDR3 DNA sequence: TGCGCCAGCAGCTCCTCCGACGCAGGGGATGGTTTGGATGAGCAGTTCTTC. Protein sequence: CASSSSDAGDGLDEQFF.

CDR3 in DNA: TGTGCCAGCAGCTTAAGCAGCGGTCCAACAGATACGCAGTATTTT. This sequence encodes CASSLSSGPTDTQYF. V and J are TRBV7-3 and TRBJ2-3, with D perhaps TRBD2 (5 bases). Trimming pared 1 base from V and 3 bases from J, leaving 11 bases between. CDR3 length: 15 residues. Germline V gene lookup returns CDR1 SGHTA and CDR2 FQGTGA.

This clone was seen only once. This chain connects TRBV7-9 to TRBJ1-5, with D perhaps TRBD1 (5 bases). The germline V gene has CDR1 SEHNR and CDR2 FQNEAQ (reference sequence). V shed 4 bases and J shed 4 bases, with 11 bases lying between them. The CDR3 spans 14 residues. The CDR3: CASSWDGDNQPQHF. CDR3 bases: TGTGCCAGCAGCTGGGACGGAGATAATCAGCCCCAGCATTTT.

This clone was seen only once. The V call is TRBV11-3, the J call TRBJ2-2; possibly TRBD2 for D (5 bases). The length of the CDR3 is 17 residues. V lost 3 bases to trimming and J lost 4 bases, with 18 bases between them. The germline V gene has CDR1 SGHNT and CDR2 YENEEA. In DNA, the CDR3 is TGTGCCAGCAGCTTTGGGAGCCTTGGAGGAGGCACCGGGGAGCTGTTTTTT. Translation: CASSFGSLGGGTGELFF.

The V and J genes are TRBV7-8 and TRBJ2-7, with D perhaps TRBD1 (6 bases). This CDR3 has 15 amino acids. V was shortened by 3 bases and J by 0 bases, with 12 bases between the two germline ends. Germline CDR1 reads SGHVS; CDR2 reads FQNEAQ. As DNA, the CDR3 is TGTGCCAGCAGCTTGAACAGGGTCCCCTCCTACGAGCAGTACGTC. Residues: CASSLNRVPSYEQYV.

The rearrangement links TRBV5-1 to TRBJ2-3, with 9 bases fitting TRBD1. V trimming: 1 base; J trimming: 1 base; junction bases outside the gene matches: 10. Germline V gene lookup returns CDR1 SGHRS and CDR2 YFSETQ. The CDR3 has 18 residues. The CDR3 sequence is CASSLWGTGQGGTDTQYF. The CDR3, as DNA: TGCGCCAGCAGCTTGTGGGGCACGGGACAGGGCGGCACAGATACGCAGTATTTT.

This chain uses TRBV6-2 or TRBV6-3 with TRBJ1-2, with a weak D call TRBD1 (6 bases). Trimming removed 2 bases from V and 0 bases from J, with 19 bases in between. Germline lookup yields CDR1 MNHEY and CDR2 SVGEGT. CDR3 size: 18 residues. The CDR3 region is CASSYPSFTGRPNYGYTF. As DNA, the CDR3 is TGTGCCAGCAGTTACCCGTCCTTTACAGGGAGACCTAACTATGGCTACACCTTC.

The chain has TRBV7-3 and TRBJ2-1, with 7 bases identical to TRBD1. Germline-derived CDR1 and CDR2 are SGHTA and FQGTGA. CDR3 size: 13 residues. The V and J ends lost 5 bases and 10 bases, in that order; junction bases with no gene match: 8. The CDR3 sequence is CASSNPGGEEQFF. CDR3 nucleotide sequence: TGTGCCAGCAGCAATCCAGGGGGTGAGGAGCAGTTCTTC.

The chain employs TRBV5-1 and TRBJ2-7; a weak D match, TRBD2 (7 bases). The CDR3 is 15 residues long. The V end was cut by 5 bases, the J end by 0 bases, with 15 bases between. Germline V gene sequence: CDR1 SGHRS, CDR2 YFSETQ. The CDR3: CASRMGGTSSYEQYF. CDR3 DNA: TGCGCCAGCAGGATGGGAGGGACAAGCTCCTACGAGCAGTACTTC.

The chain employs TRBV6-5 and TRBJ1-3; D is uncertain. Trimming cost V 8 bases and J 4 bases, with 15 bases left between them. This CDR3 contains 14 residues. Germline V gives CDR1 MNHEY, CDR2 SVGAGI. The CDR3 loop is CASQFLAPGNTIYF. CDR3 DNA: TGTGCCAGCCAGTTCCTGGCACCCGGAAACACCATATATTTT.

This chain uses TRBV6-5 with TRBJ1-3; D uncertain. Looked up from germline, CDR1 is MNHEY and CDR2 is SVGAGI. With 6 bases removed from V and 2 bases from J, the gap between germline ends came to 11 bases. CDR3 size: 14 residues. CDR3 residues: CASREDWTGNTIYF. The CDR3 coding sequence is TGTGCCAGCAGGGAGGACTGGACTGGAAACACCATATATTTT.

The CDR3 sequence is CASSGNRGGETQYF. CDR3 DNA: TGTGCCAGCAGCGGTAACAGGGGCGGAGAGACCCAGTACTTC. V and J are TRBV9 and TRBJ2-5, with 7 bases that match TRBD1. Unmatched junction bases numbered 6, after V lost 3 bases and J lost 4 bases. The CDR3 is 14 residues long. Germline V gene data show CDR1 as SGDLS and CDR2 as YYNGEE.

The J gene is TRBJ1-2, the V gene TRBV5-1; D is unresolved. Trimming pared 0 bases from V and 3 bases from J, leaving 18 bases between. Germline V lookup: CDR1 SGHRS, CDR2 YFSETQ. This CDR3 spans 17 amino acids. DNA for the CDR3: TGCGCCAGCAGCTTGGTTCGCAGGAACCTCGAACACTATGGCTACACCTTC. It translates to CASSLVRRNLEHYGYTF.